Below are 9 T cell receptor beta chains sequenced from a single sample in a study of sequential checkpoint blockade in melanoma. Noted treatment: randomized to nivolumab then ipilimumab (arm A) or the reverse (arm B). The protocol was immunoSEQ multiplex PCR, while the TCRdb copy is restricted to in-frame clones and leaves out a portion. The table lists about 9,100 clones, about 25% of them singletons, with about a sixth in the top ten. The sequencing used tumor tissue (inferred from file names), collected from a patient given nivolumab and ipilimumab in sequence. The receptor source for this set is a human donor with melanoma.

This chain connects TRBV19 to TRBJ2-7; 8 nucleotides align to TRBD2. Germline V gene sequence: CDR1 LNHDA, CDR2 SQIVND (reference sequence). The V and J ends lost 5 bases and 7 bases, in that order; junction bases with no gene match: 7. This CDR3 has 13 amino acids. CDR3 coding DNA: TGTGCCAGTAGTGTCGGGACTAGTGGTGAGCAGTACTTC. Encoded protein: CASSVGTSGEQYF.

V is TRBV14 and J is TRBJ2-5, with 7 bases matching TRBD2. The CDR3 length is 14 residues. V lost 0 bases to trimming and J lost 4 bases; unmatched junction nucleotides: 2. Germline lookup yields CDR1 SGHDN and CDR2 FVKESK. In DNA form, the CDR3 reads TGTGCCAGCAGCCAAGACTTAGCGGGAGAGACCCAGTACTTC. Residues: CASSQDLAGETQYF.

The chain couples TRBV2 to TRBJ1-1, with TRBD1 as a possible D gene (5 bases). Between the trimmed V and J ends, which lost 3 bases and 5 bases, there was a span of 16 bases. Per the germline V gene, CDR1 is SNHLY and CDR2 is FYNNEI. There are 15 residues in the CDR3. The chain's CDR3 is CASSESRAARTEAFF. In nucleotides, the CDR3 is TGTGCCAGCAGTGAGAGCAGGGCGGCACGTACTGAAGCTTTCTTT.

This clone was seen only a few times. The CDR3 loop reads CASSQSTSGNTIYF. In nucleotides, the CDR3 is TGTGCCAGCAGCCAGTCAACCTCTGGAAACACCATATATTTT. V gene TRBV9 combines with J gene TRBJ1-3; D gene ambiguous. Germline V gives CDR1 SGDLS, CDR2 YYNGEE. CDR3 length: 14 amino acids. Trimming took off 4 bases at V and 0 bases at J, with 8 bases between the two ends.

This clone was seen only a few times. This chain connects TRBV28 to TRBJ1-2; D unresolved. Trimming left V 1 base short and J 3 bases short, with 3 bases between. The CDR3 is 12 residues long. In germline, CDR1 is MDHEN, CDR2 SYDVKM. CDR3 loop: CASSLSDYGYTF. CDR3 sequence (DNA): TGTGCCAGCAGTTTATCCGACTATGGCTACACCTTC.

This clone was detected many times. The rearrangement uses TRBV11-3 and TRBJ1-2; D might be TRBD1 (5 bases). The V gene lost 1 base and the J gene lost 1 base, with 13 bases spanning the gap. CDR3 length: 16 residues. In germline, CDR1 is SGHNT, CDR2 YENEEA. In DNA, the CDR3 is TGTGCCAGCAGCTTAGTAGGGGCGATGGGTAACTATGGCTACACCTTC. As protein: CASSLVGAMGNYGYTF.

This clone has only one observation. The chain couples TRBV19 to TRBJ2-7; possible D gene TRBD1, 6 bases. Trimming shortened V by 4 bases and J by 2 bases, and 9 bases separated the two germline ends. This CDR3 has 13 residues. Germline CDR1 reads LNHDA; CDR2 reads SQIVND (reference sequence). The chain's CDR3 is CASSNTGTYEQYF. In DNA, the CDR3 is TGTGCCAGTAGTAACACAGGGACCTACGAGCAGTACTTC.

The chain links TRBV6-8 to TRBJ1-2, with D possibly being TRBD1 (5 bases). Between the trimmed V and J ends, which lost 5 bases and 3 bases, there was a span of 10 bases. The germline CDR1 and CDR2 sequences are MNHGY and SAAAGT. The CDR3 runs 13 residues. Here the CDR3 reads CASSTRVDYGYTF. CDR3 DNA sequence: TGTGCCAGCAGTACCAGGGTCGACTATGGCTACACCTTC.

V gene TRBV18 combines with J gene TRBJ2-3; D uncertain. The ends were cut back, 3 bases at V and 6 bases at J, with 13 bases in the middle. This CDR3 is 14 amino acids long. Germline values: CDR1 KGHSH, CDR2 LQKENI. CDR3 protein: CASSPPGSLDTQYF. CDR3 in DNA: TGTGCCAGCTCACCCCCTGGGTCCCTGGATACGCAGTATTTT.